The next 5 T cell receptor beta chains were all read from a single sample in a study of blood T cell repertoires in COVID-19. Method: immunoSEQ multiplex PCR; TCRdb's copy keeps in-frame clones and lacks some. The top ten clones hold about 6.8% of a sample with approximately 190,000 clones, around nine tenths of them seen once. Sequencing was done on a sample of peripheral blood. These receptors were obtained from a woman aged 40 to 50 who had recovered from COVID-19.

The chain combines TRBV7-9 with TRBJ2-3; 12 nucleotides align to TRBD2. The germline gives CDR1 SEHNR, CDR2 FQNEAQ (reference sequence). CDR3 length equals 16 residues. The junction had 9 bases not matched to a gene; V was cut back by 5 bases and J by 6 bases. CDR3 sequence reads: CASSPSGTSGFDTQYF. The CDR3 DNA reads TGTGCCAGCAGCCCGTCCGGGACTAGCGGGTTTGATACGCAGTATTTT.

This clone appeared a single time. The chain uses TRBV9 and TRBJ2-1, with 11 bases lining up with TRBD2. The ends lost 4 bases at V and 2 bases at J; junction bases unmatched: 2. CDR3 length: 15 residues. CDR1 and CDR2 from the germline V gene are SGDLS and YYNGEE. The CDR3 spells CASSSGLAAYNEQFF. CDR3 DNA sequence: TGTGCCAGCAGCTCGGGACTAGCGGCCTACAATGAGCAGTTCTTC.

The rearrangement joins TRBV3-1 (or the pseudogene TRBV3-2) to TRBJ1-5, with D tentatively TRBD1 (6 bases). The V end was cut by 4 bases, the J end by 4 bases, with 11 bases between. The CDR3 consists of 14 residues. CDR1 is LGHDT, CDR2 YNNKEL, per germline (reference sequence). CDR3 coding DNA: TGTGCCAGCAGCCCCGGGACACTTAATCAGCCCCAGCATTTT. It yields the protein CASSPGTLNQPQHF.

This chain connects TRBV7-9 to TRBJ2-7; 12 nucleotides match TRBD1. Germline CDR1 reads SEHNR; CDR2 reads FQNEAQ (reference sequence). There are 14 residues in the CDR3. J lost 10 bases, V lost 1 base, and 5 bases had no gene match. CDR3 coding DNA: TGTGCCAGCAGCTTAGTAGGGGACAGGGGGCCTCAGTACTTC. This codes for CASSLVGDRGPQYF.

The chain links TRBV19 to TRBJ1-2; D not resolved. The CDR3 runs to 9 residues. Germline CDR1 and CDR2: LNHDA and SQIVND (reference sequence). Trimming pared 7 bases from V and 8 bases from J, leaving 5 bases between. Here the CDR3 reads CASKTGYTF. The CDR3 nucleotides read TGTGCCAGTAAGACAGGCTACACCTTC. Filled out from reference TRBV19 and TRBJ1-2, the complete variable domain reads DGGITQSPKYLFRKEGQNVTLSCEQNLNHDAMYWYRQDPGQGLRLIYYSQIVNDFQKGDIAEGYSVSREKKESFPLTVTSAQKNPTAFYLCASKTGYTFGSGTRLTVV.